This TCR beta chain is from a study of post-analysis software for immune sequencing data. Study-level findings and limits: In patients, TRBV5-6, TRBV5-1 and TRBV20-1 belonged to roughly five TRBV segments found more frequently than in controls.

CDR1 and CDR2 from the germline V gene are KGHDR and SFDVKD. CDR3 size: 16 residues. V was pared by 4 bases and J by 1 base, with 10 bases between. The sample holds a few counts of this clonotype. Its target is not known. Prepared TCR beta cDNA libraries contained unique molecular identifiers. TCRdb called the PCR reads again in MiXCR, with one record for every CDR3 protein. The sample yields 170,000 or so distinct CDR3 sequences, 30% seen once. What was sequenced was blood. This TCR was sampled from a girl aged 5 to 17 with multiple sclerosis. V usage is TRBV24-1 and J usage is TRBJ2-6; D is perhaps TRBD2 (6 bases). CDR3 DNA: TGTGCCACCAGTGAGGCGGGGAGGTCTGGGGCCAACGTCCTGACTTTC. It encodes CATSEAGRSGANVLTF.